One and the same sample provided the 20 T cell receptor beta chains below, sequenced in a study of blood T cells in healthy people across ages. Using a J-beta primer mix together with a sample-barcoded 5' primer, a second PCR was run for about 6 to 11 cycles. MiXCR, applied by TCRdb to the 5' RACE reads, yields one record per CDR3 protein. Here the sample spans about 780,000 distinct CDR3 sequences, 35% to 60% being singletons. Sequenced material: blood. The receptor set was obtained from an elderly man in good health.

This clonotype was counted at least ten times. The J gene is TRBJ2-7, the V gene TRBV2; weak D call: TRBD2 (6 bases). The CDR3 length is 14 residues. V was pared by 6 bases and J by 7 bases, with 19 bases between. Germline V gene sequence: CDR1 SNHLY, CDR2 FYNNEI. CDR3 coding DNA: TGTGCCAGCAGGCGGGACTCCCTTAAGGAGGAGCAGTACTTC. Translation gives CASRRDSLKEEQYF.

V is TRBV5-1 and J is TRBJ1-1, with a tentative D call TRBD1 (6 bases). The CDR3 is 16 residues long. Germline V gives CDR1 SGHRS, CDR2 YFSETQ. Trimming left V 0 bases short and J 3 bases short, with 15 bases between. The CDR3 loop reads CASSLVQGGSHTEAFF. CDR3 nucleotides: TGCGCCAGCAGCTTGGTACAGGGTGGGAGTCACACTGAAGCTTTCTTT.

The genes are TRBV4-1 and TRBJ2-5; TRBD1 is a possible D gene (7 bases). This CDR3 is built from 15 residues. Germline V gene sequence: CDR1 MGHRA, CDR2 YSYEKL. The ends were cut back, 3 bases at V and 11 bases at J, with 22 bases in the middle. The CDR3: CASSQRLVSQGEQYF. The CDR3 nucleotides read TGCGCCAGCAGCCAGCGACTAGTCTCCCAGGGGGAGCAGTACTTC.

Comments on this clonotype: One junction end disagrees with the germline gene, perhaps due to a read error. This rearrangement joins TRBV3-1 to TRBJ2-5, with 7 positions matching TRBD1. From germline, CDR1 is LGHDT and CDR2 YNNKEL (reference sequence). CDR3 size: 14 residues. The CDR3: CGSSHRQGQETQYF. The CDR3 DNA is TGTGGCAGCAGCCACCGACAGGGACAAGAGACCCAGTACTTC.

This clonotype has a count of ten or more. The V call is TRBV14, the J call TRBJ2-5, with 9 bases lining up with TRBD2. V was clipped by 1 base and J by 5 bases; unmatched bases: 5. This CDR3 is 15 amino acids long. The germline CDR1 and CDR2 sequences are SGHDN and FVKESK. Here the CDR3 DNA reads TGTGCCAGCAGCCAAGGAATAGCGGGAGTGGAGACCCAGTACTTC. Residues: CASSQGIAGVETQYF.

The chain carries TRBV2 and TRBJ2-3; D not certain. CDR1 and CDR2 (germline): SNHLY, FYNNEI. This CDR3 is 15 amino acids long. V lost 1 base and J 2 bases, leaving 10 bases between the germline ends. As DNA, the CDR3 is TGTGCCAGCAGTGAAGGCCAGGCGTACACAGATACGCAGTATTTT. Translation: CASSEGQAYTDTQYF.

The chain has TRBV28 and TRBJ2-7; D is unresolved. Germline loops: CDR1 MDHEN, CDR2 SYDVKM. The CDR3 spans 14 residues. V shed 2 bases and J shed 0 bases, with 8 bases lying between them. This CDR3 is CASSLTPDSYEQYF. In DNA, the CDR3 is TGTGCCAGCAGTTTAACCCCGGACTCCTACGAGCAGTACTTC.

The sample holds a few counts of this clonotype. The rearrangement links TRBV7-2 to TRBJ2-1, with TRBD2 identical over 8 bases. The germline V gene has CDR1 SGHTA and CDR2 FQGNSA. J gave up 9 bases and V 7 bases, and 11 bases lay outside the gene matches. This CDR3 spans 14 amino acids. Here the CDR3 DNA reads TGTGCCAGCACCGGGACTAGGGGGACCGGTGAGCAGTTCTTC. Protein: CASTGTRGTGEQFF.

The chain is built from TRBV12-3 or TRBV12-4 and TRBJ2-2; D remains ambiguous. The V gene lost 7 bases and the J gene lost 1 base, with 10 bases spanning the gap. The CDR3 runs to 14 residues. The CDR3 bases are TGTGCCAGCAAGACGGAAATGAACACCGGGGAGCTGTTTTTT. This encodes CASKTEMNTGELFF.

On this clonotype itself: Just one base apart from a much larger clone, this may be a read error. The chain is built from TRBV7-2 and TRBJ2-7; 7 bases are shared with TRBD2. The tail of the sequence fits TRBJ2-5 better, so the J call may be wrong. The CDR3 is made up of 13 amino acids. Germline V gene lookup returns CDR1 SGHTA and CDR2 FQGNSA. CDR3 DNA: TGTGCCAGCAGCTGTACTAGCGCGGAGACCCAGTACTTC. Protein product: CASSCTSAETQYF.

This clonotype has just a few counts. This may be a read error, as it is one base from a much larger clone. The V gene is TRBV7-9, the J gene TRBJ2-5; the match to TRBD2 covers 7 bases. The CDR3 has 19 residues. Germline CDR1 and CDR2: SEHNR and FQNEAQ (reference sequence). V lost 2 bases and J lost 11; bases outside the gene matches: 26. CDR3 sequence reads: CASSLLWRERVLEENEQYF. The CDR3 DNA sequence: TGTGCCAGCAGCTTACTGTGGCGGGAGCGGGTCCTTGAGGAAAATGAGCAGTACTTC.

As to this clonotype: This may be a read error, as it is one base from a much larger clone. This chain connects TRBV29-1 to TRBJ2-3; D not resolved. Germline V lookup: CDR1 SQVTM, CDR2 ANQGSEA. The CDR3 sequence is 13 residues long. The DNA of the CDR3 is TGCGGCGTTGAATGGCAAAACACAGATACGCAGTATTTT. This translates into CGVEWQNTDTQYF.

The chain carries TRBV6-6 and TRBJ2-5; 10 bases line up with TRBD2. J was trimmed by 11 bases and V by 2 bases; bases with no gene match: 14. Germline V lookup: CDR1 MNHNY, CDR2 SVGAGI (reference sequence). The CDR3 length is 16 residues. Here the CDR3 reads CASSYPASGSRNEQYF. DNA of the CDR3: TGTGCCAGCAGTTACCCCGCTAGCGGGAGCAGGAATGAGCAGTACTTC.

This clonotype was counted ten times or more. The V and J genes are TRBV7-2 and TRBJ2-7; D is possibly TRBD2 (6 bases). The CDR3 is 15 residues long. CDR1 SGHTA and CDR2 FQGNSA come from the germline V gene. Trimming shortened V by 1 base and J by 2 bases, and 12 bases separated the two germline ends. CDR3 bases: TGTGCCAGCAGCTTAGTACTGGCGGGGACCTACGAGCAGTACTTC. Amino acid sequence: CASSLVLAGTYEQYF.

The chain joins TRBV12-3 or TRBV12-4 to TRBJ2-4; 9 positions agree with TRBD1. TRBJ2-7 explains the end of the DNA better; the J call may be wrong. The CDR3 consists of 15 residues. The CDR3 DNA reads as TGTGCCAGCAGACACTCACTGGGACAGGGTTTCGAGCAGTACTTC. Translating it yields CASRHSLGQGFEQYF.

In regard to this clonotype: One junction end disagrees with the germline gene, perhaps due to a read error. The rearrangement joins TRBV18 to TRBJ1-1; possible D gene TRBD1, 6 bases. The CDR3 spans 16 residues. Germline assignment: CDR1 KGHSH and CDR2 LQKENI. CDR3 sequence reads: CTSSPTAQGQNTEAFF. In nucleotides, the CDR3 is TGTACCAGCTCACCAACGGCCCAGGGACAGAACACTGAAGCTTTCTTT.

V is TRBV5-1 and J is TRBJ2-7; D remains ambiguous. Germline CDR1 reads SGHRS; CDR2 reads YFSETQ. V lost 0 bases to trimming and J lost 3 bases, with 13 bases between them. The CDR3 totals 15 residues. This chain's CDR3 is CASSLELNSFYEQYF. In nucleotides, the CDR3 is TGCGCCAGCAGCTTGGAACTAAACAGCTTCTACGAGCAGTACTTC. The variable domain in full, completed from reference TRBV5-1 and TRBJ2-7, reads KAGVTQTPRYLIKTRGQQVTLSCSPISGHRSVSWYQQTPGQGLQFLFEYFSETQRNKGNFPGRFSGRQFSNSRSEMNVSTLELGDSALYLCASSLELNSFYEQYFGPGTRLTVT.

The chain uses TRBV6-6 and TRBJ2-5, with TRBD1 identical over 7 bases. Trimming cost V 0 bases and J 2 bases; bases outside gene matches: 9. Germline V gives CDR1 MNHNY, CDR2 SVGAGI (reference sequence). This CDR3 spans 17 amino acids. The CDR3 region has the DNA TGTGCCAGCAGTTACTCGAGATCCCCGGGACAGCAAGAGACCCAGTACTTC. The encoded protein is CASSYSRSPGQQETQYF.

This clonotype occurred a few times. The chain carries TRBV10-3 and TRBJ2-7; TRBD1 matches 7 bases. CDR1 and CDR2 (germline): ENHRY, SYGVKD. The CDR3 has 13 amino acids. V dropped 7 bases and J dropped 5; count of bases not matched to a gene: 8. CDR3 loop: CAITQRGTDEQYF. In DNA, the CDR3 is TGTGCCATCACCCAAAGAGGGACAGACGAGCAGTACTTC.

This clonotype was counted a few times. The genes are TRBV20-1 and TRBJ2-7, with TRBD2 matching 11 bases. CDR3 length: 14 amino acids. Germline V gene data show CDR1 as DFQATT and CDR2 as SNEGSKA (reference sequence). Trimming at V came to 2 bases and at J to 6 bases, leaving 6 bases not matched to a gene. The CDR3 spells CSARTPGTSGEQYF. The CDR3 DNA sequence: TGCAGTGCTAGAACCCCAGGGACTAGCGGCGAGCAGTACTTC.